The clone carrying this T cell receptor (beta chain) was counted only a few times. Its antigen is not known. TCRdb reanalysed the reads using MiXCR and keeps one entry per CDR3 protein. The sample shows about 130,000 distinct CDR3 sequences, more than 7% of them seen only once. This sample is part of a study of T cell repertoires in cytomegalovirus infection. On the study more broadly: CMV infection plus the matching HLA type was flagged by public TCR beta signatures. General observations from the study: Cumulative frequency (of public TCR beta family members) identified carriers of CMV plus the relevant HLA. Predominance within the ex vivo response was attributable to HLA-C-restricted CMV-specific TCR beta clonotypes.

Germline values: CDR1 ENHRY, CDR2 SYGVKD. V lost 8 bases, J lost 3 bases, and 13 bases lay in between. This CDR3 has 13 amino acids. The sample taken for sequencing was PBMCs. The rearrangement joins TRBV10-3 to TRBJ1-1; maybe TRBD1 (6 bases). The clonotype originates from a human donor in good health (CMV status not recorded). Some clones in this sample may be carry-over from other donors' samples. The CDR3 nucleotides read TGTGCCATCGGAGGGGGGAGCGACACTGAAGCTTTCTTT. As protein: CAIGGGSDTEAFF.